The clone carrying this TCR beta chain was picked up many times. The data were obtained in a study of neurological immune-mediated disorders. TCRdb used MiXCR to reprocess the 5' RACE reads, holding one entry per CDR3 protein. The sample contains around 27,000 distinct CDR3 sequences, roughly 15% of which appear only once. The CDR3 spans 14 residues. Trimming cost V 5 bases and J 2 bases; bases outside gene matches: 4. The V gene's germline CDR1 is SGHRS and CDR2 YFSETQ. Sample: PBMCs. J is TRBJ1-3 and V is TRBV5-1, with 7 bases aligning to TRBD1. This receptor was taken from a man aged 65-85 years in good health. CDR3 nucleotides: TGCGCCAGCAGAGACAGGGCGGCTGGAAACACCATATATTTT. Translation gives CASRDRAAGNTIYF.